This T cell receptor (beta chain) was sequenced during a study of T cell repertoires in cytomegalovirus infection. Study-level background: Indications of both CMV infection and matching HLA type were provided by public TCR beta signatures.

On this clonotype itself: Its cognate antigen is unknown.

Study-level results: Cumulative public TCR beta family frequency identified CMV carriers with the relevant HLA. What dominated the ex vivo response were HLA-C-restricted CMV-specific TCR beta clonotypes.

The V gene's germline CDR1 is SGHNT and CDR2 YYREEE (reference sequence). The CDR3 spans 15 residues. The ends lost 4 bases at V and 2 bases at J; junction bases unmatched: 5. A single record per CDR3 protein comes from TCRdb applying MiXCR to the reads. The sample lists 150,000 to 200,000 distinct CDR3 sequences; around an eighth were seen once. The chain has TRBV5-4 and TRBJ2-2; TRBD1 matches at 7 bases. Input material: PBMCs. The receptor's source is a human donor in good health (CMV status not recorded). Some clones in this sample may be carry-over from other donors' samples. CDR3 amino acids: CASSLTGDNTGELFF. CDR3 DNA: TGTGCCAGCAGCCTAACAGGGGACAACACCGGGGAGCTGTTTTTT.